A few counts support the clone carrying this TCR beta chain. The antigen remains unidentified. The data originate from a study of identical twins. General study results and limits: Out-of-frame beta chain sequences displayed weaker excess sharing between twins. High-abundance cord blood beta clonotypes had fewer insertions; memory repertoires showed none. Conclusions were based on cross-sectional statistical analysis, without following the same donors. Partial confounding of zero-insertion analyses by invariant MAIT and iNKT cells was possible.

Trimming removed 0 bases from V and 4 bases from J, with 9 bases in between. This CDR3 is built from 15 residues. CDR1 and CDR2 from the germline V gene are SGHVS and FNYEAQ. Each CDR3 protein gets one entry after TCRdb re-called the 5' RACE reads with MiXCR. Of about 340,000 distinct CDR3 sequences listed, approximately 9.1% are singletons. The TCR was taken from a woman aged 45-59 years in good health. The sample consisted of naive T cells sorted from blood. This chain uses TRBV7-6 with TRBJ2-2, with D uncertain. CDR3 sequence: CASSLAVGPTGELFF. In nucleotides, the CDR3 is TGTGCCAGCAGCTTAGCGGTTGGCCCCACCGGGGAGCTGTTTTTT.